A selection of T cell receptor beta chains follows, all from one sample in a study of blood T cell repertoires in COVID-19. The data were produced by immunoSEQ multiplex PCR, yet TCRdb's version contains in-frame clones alone and is incomplete. The repertoire includes under 200,000 clones, more than 70% of them detected once, and around a fifth sits in the top ten. The sample was peripheral blood. All receptors derive from a woman aged 70-85 years who had recovered from COVID-19. CDR3s include the opening cysteine and the closing phenylalanine or tryptophan. The D gene is left open where the match is weak. Size is omitted from some rows. Given values are once, few, many or a class for expanded clones.

CDR3: CASTRSGGGYEQFF
DNA: TGTGCCAGCACTAGGTCCGGGGGGGGTTATGAGCAGTTCTTC
D: TRBD2
size: NA
V: TRBV28
J: TRBJ2-1

CDR3: CASSPGTGNTGELFF
DNA: TGTGCCAGCAGTCCGGGGACAGGGAACACCGGGGAGCTGTTTTTT
D: TRBD1
size: NA
V: TRBV6-6
J: TRBJ2-2

CDR3: CASSDRLYGYTF
DNA: TGTGCCAGCTCTGACAGACTCTATGGCTACACCTTC
D: NA
size: NA
V: TRBV2
J: TRBJ1-2

CDR3: CASSFPGLGEAFF
DNA: TGTGCCAGCAGTTTCCCGGGGTTGGGTGAAGCTTTCTTT
D: NA
size: NA
V: TRBV28
J: TRBJ1-1

CDR3: CASSRTGTGGGNTIYF
DNA: TGTGCCAGCAGTCGAACCGGGACAGGGGGCGGAAACACCATATATTTT
D: TRBD1
size: NA
V: TRBV6-6
J: TRBJ1-3

CDR3: CASSLWVGPGSYEQYF
DNA: TGCGCCAGCAGCTTGTGGGTTGGACCGGGGTCCTACGAGCAGTACTTC
D: NA
size: NA
V: TRBV5-1
J: TRBJ2-7

CDR3: CASSVGLTGTEAFF
DNA: TGTGCCAGCAGCGTAGGGCTGACGGGGACTGAAGCTTTCTTT
D: NA
size: NA
V: TRBV9
J: TRBJ1-1

CDR3: CASSPRTSGTDTQYF
DNA: TGTGCCAGCAGCCCACGGACTAGCGGGACAGATACGCAGTATTTT
D: TRBD2
size: NA
V: TRBV7-9
J: TRBJ2-3

CDR3: CASSRSDRGSYGYTF
DNA: TGTGCCAGCAGCCGGTCGGACAGGGGGTCCTATGGCTACACCTTC
D: TRBD1
size: once
V: TRBV4-2
J: TRBJ1-2

CDR3: CASSQDTRTIYF
DNA: TGTGCCAGCAGCCAAGATACCAGGACCATATATTTT
D: NA
size: NA
V: TRBV3-1/TRBV3-2
J: TRBJ1-3

CDR3: CASNFGRNEQFF
DNA: TGTGCCAGTAATTTCGGGAGGAATGAGCAGTTCTTC
D: TRBD2
size: NA
V: TRBV19
J: TRBJ2-1

CDR3: CASRSSGQETQYF
DNA: TGTGCCAGCAGGAGTAGCGGCCAAGAGACCCAGTACTTC
D: NA
size: NA
V: TRBV12-3/TRBV12-4
J: TRBJ2-5

CDR3: CASGGQVTDTQYF
DNA: TGCGCCAGCGGGGGACAGGTCACAGATACGCAGTATTTT
D: TRBD1
size: NA
V: TRBV10-1
J: TRBJ2-3

CDR3: CSAGEGDGEQYF
DNA: TGCAGCGCCGGGGAGGGGGACGGCGAGCAGTACTTC
D: NA
size: NA
V: TRBV29-1
J: TRBJ2-7

CDR3: CASRQGPNYGYTF
DNA: TGTGCCAGCCGACAGGGGCCTAACTATGGCTACACCTTC
D: TRBD1
size: NA
V: TRBV2
J: TRBJ1-2

CDR3: CASSQTTRGYSNQPQHF
DNA: TGTGCCAGCAGCCAAACCACCAGGGGGTATAGCAATCAGCCCCAGCATTTT
D: TRBD1
size: NA
V: TRBV4-2
J: TRBJ1-5

CDR3: CASSLGASGGGDIQYF
DNA: TGCGCCAGCAGCTTGGGGGCTAGCGGGGGCGGGGACATTCAGTACTTC
D: TRBD2
size: NA
V: TRBV5-1
J: TRBJ2-4

CDR3: CASSPGSQRSNYGYTF
DNA: TGTGCCAGCTCCCCGGGGTCACAGCGGTCTAACTATGGCTACACCTTC
D: NA
size: NA
V: TRBV18
J: TRBJ1-2

CDR3: CASGLLDRGYTF
DNA: TGTGCCAGCGGCCTCCTGGACAGGGGCTACACCTTC
D: TRBD1
size: NA
V: TRBV7-3
J: TRBJ1-2

CDR3: CASSLEWNLEGYTF
DNA: TGTGCCAGCAGCTTAGAATGGAACCTGGAGGGCTACACCTTC
D: NA
size: NA
V: TRBV11-2
J: TRBJ1-2

CDR3: CASKEAGGSLYEQYF
DNA: TGTGCCAGCAAAGAAGCGGGAGGGTCCCTCTACGAGCAGTACTTC
D: TRBD2
size: NA
V: TRBV5-4
J: TRBJ2-7

CDR3: CASTPGQLANSPLHF
DNA: TGCGCCAGCACCCCCGGACAGTTGGCGAATTCACCCCTCCACTTT
D: NA
size: few
V: TRBV5-1
J: TRBJ1-6

CDR3: CASSPRPGKGQPQHF
DNA: TGTGCCAGCAGCCCCCGGCCCGGGAAGGGCCAGCCCCAGCATTTT
D: NA
size: NA
V: TRBV3-1/TRBV3-2
J: TRBJ1-5